This TCR beta chain was identified in a study of T-cell reconstitution after alpha-beta-depleted transplantation in children. Unique molecular identifiers were built into the TCRbeta library. TCRdb ran MiXCR on the PCR reads and lists one entry per CDR3 protein. This sample yields about 500,000 distinct CDR3 sequences, of which over 25% are seen a single time; 2% to 3% belongs to the top ten. This clonotype has just a few counts. The sample here was PBMCs from the stem cell graft donor, taken from the stem cell graft. The sequence came from a human donor who donated a stem cell graft to a child with aplastic anemia.

The CDR3 nucleotides read TGCAGCGTTCGAGGGGGGTACGAGCAGTACTTC. This sequence encodes CSVRGGYEQYF. The rearrangement joins TRBV29-1 to TRBJ2-7, with D perhaps given as TRBD1 or TRBD2 (6 bases each). The CDR3 is 11 residues long. V was shortened by 5 bases and J by 4 bases, with 9 bases between the two germline ends. Germline CDR1 and CDR2: SQVTM and ANQGSEA.